This T cell receptor (beta chain) appears in the sequencing data of a study of T cells in tuberculosis. Study information: T cells were selected with CD1B tetramers loaded with glucose monomycolate.

As for this clone: Antigen: not known.

Repertoires were generated with immunoSEQ multiplex PCR, while TCRdb's copy carries only in-frame clones and drops some. The data show some 25,000 clones, nearly 97% seen once. Unsorted cryopreserved PBMC were sequenced, averaging approximately 100,000 T cells per clinical donor. Points from the study as a whole: Active tuberculosis alpha repertoires lay closer to GMM-specific TCRs than controls'. Selection depended on which cryopreserved specimens were available.

Germline V gene data show CDR1 as SGHRS and CDR2 as YFSETQ. CDR3 size: 13 residues. The V and J ends lost 4 bases and 0 bases respectively, with 7 bases between them. This TCR was sampled from a donor aged 10 to 29 with latent tuberculosis or without tuberculosis infection. Sequencing input: PBMCs. V gene TRBV5-1 combines with J gene TRBJ2-5; D remains ambiguous. The CDR3 DNA sequence: TGCGCCAGCAGCGTGGCTAACCAAGAGACCCAGTACTTC. Translation: CASSVANQETQYF.